The entry that follows covers one T cell receptor (beta chain) sequence. Its antigen is still unknown. Germline V gene data show CDR1 as LNHDA and CDR2 as SQIVND (reference sequence). The CDR3 loop spans 13 amino acids. V was trimmed by 7 bases and J by 3 bases, leaving 13 bases between them. The sample comes from a study of T cells after yellow fever vaccination. Across the whole study: Low-cell-number fractions were prepared with SMART-Seq v4 Ultra Low Input.

Study-level points and caveats: After the booster, nearly 98% of CD4 and more than 75% of CD8 primary-response clones were re-detected.

UMIs were added to TCR cDNA along with a universal primer site when it was made by 5'RACE template switching. TCRdb recomputed calls from the 5' RACE reads with MiXCR, one row per CDR3 protein. The sample has 300,000 to 400,000 distinct CDR3 sequences, under 15% seen once. The sequencing here drew on CD4+ T cells sorted from PBMCs, taken 15 days after the yellow fever booster vaccination. V and J are TRBV19 and TRBJ2-7; D tentatively reads TRBD1 or TRBD2 (5 bases each). The sequence came from a man aged 18 to 35 who received the YFV17D yellow fever vaccine. The CDR3: CASKGLGSYEQYF. The CDR3 coding sequence is TGTGCCAGTAAGGGGTTAGGGAGCTACGAGCAGTACTTC.